A single sample is the source of the 15 T cell receptor beta chains below, sequenced in a study of blood T cell repertoires in COVID-19. The data were produced by immunoSEQ multiplex PCR, yet TCRdb's version contains in-frame clones alone and is incomplete. This table has approximately 70,000 clones, 65% to 85% appearing once. Sequencing used peripheral blood. Every receptor here comes from a woman between 50 and 59 years old with acute or convalescent COVID-19.

This clone was counted only a few times. The rearrangement links TRBV11-2 to TRBJ1-4, with 8 positions matching TRBD1. The germline CDR1 and CDR2 sequences are SGHAT and FQNNGV. The J segment lost 7 bases and the V segment lost 1 base, leaving 2 bases of the junction unmatched. CDR3 length: 14 amino acids. The CDR3, as DNA: TGTGCCAGCAGCTTAGGACAGGGGAGTGAAAAACTGTTTTTT. Translating gives CASSLGQGSEKLFF.

This clone was counted once. The gene calls are TRBV28 and TRBJ2-1, with 7 bases fitting TRBD2. Trimming removed 6 bases from V and 2 bases from J; junction bases left unmatched: 7. The length of the CDR3 is 15 residues. Germline V gene sequence: CDR1 MDHEN, CDR2 SYDVKM. CDR3 nucleotide sequence: TGTGCCAGCAGAGCGGGGCCCCCCCCCTACAATGAGCAGTTCTTC. Its translation is CASRAGPPPYNEQFF.

This chain connects TRBV5-4 to TRBJ2-5; the match to TRBD2 covers 10 bases. This CDR3 is 17 amino acids long. CDR1 and CDR2 from the germline V gene are SGHNT and YYREEE (reference sequence). V dropped 4 bases and J dropped 2; count of bases not matched to a gene: 11. The CDR3 sequence: CASSTGGVSGRQETQYF. The CDR3 bases are TGTGCCAGCAGCACGGGGGGGGTTAGCGGGAGGCAAGAGACCCAGTACTTC.

The chain carries TRBV5-1 and TRBJ2-7; D is perhaps TRBD2 (6 bases). CDR1 and CDR2 from the germline V gene are SGHRS and YFSETQ. The V and J ends lost 0 bases and 2 bases respectively, with 12 bases between them. There are 15 residues in the CDR3. CDR3 nucleotide sequence: TGCGCCAGCAGCTTGGGGGAGGCAGGGACCTACGAGCAGTACTTC. Residues: CASSLGEAGTYEQYF.

This rearrangement joins TRBV7-2 to TRBJ2-7; TRBD2 matches 10 bases. CDR1 is SGHTA, CDR2 FQGNSA, per germline. The CDR3 extends over 17 amino acids. V lost 2 bases and J lost 1; bases outside the gene matches: 8. CDR3 sequence (DNA): TGTGCCAGCAGCTTATCTAGCGGGAGTATAAGGTCCTACGAGCAGTACTTC. Translation: CASSLSSGSIRSYEQYF. The full variable domain, its missing parts supplied by reference TRBV7-2 and TRBJ2-7, is GAGVSQSPSNKVTEKGKDVELRCDPISGHTALYWYRQSLGQGLEFLIYFQGNSAPDKSGLPSDRFSAERTGGSVSTLTIQRTQQEDSAVYLCASSLSSGSIRSYEQYFGPGTRLTVT.

This clone was picked up a small number of times. The V gene is TRBV5-1, the J gene TRBJ1-2, with D possibly TRBD1 on 5 matching bases. V lost 0 bases and J 8 bases, leaving 11 bases between the germline ends. Germline V gene lookup returns CDR1 SGHRS and CDR2 YFSETQ. This CDR3 spans 13 amino acids. This chain's CDR3 is CASSLVGDFGYTF. Here the CDR3 DNA reads TGCGCCAGCAGCTTGGTGGGGGACTTCGGCTACACCTTC.

The table lists this clone with a count of one. The chain couples TRBV19 to TRBJ1-5, with 8 bases that match TRBD1. Losses at the gene ends were 5 bases for V and 6 bases for J; bases not matched to a gene: 6. Germline values: CDR1 LNHDA, CDR2 SQIVND (reference sequence). CDR3 size: 14 residues. CDR3 sequence: CASSFRDRIQPQHF. CDR3 bases: TGTGCCAGTAGTTTCCGGGACAGGATTCAGCCCCAGCATTTT.

The chain has TRBV28 and TRBJ2-3, with 9 bases matching TRBD2. With V trimmed by 5 bases and J by 5 bases, 14 bases remained unmatched. This CDR3 has 17 amino acids. From germline, CDR1 is MDHEN and CDR2 SYDVKM. The CDR3 DNA reads as TGTGCCAGCAGTCCCTCCCGGGTAGCGGGAGATAGAGATACGCAGTATTTT. It encodes CASSPSRVAGDRDTQYF.

The CDR3: CASSETGHSGANVLTF. The CDR3 DNA is TGTGCCAGCAGCGAGACAGGTCACTCTGGGGCCAACGTCCTGACTTTC. The chain links TRBV9 to TRBJ2-6; a weak D match, TRBD1 (6 bases). CDR1 and CDR2 from the germline V gene are SGDLS and YYNGEE. CDR3 length equals 16 residues. Trimming removed 3 bases from V and 0 bases from J, with 10 bases in between.

The rearrangement links TRBV6-5 to TRBJ1-2; TRBD1 agrees at 9 bases. Germline V gene lookup returns CDR1 MNHEY and CDR2 SVGAGI. Unmatched junction bases numbered 12, after V lost 9 bases and J lost 4 bases. The CDR3 loop spans 15 amino acids. CDR3 bases: TGTGCCAGTTTCTTTCGGACAGGGGCCTTCTATGGCTACACCTTC. Amino acid sequence: CASFFRTGAFYGYTF.

The CDR3 sequence: CASSRRAGGFTGELFF. CDR3 DNA: TGTGCCAGCAGCCGTCGGGCGGGGGGCTTTACCGGGGAGCTGTTTTTT. The chain carries TRBV5-6 and TRBJ2-2, with 8 bases lining up with TRBD2. The CDR3 loop spans 16 amino acids. Germline trimming cut 4 bases from V and 5 bases from J; bases unmatched to any gene: 10. CDR1 and CDR2 from the germline V gene are SGHDT and YYEEEE.

The chain uses TRBV28 and TRBJ2-3, with TRBD2 matching over 7 bases. Looked up from germline, CDR1 is MDHEN and CDR2 is SYDVKM. J was trimmed by 4 bases and V by 4 bases; bases with no gene match: 17. The CDR3 spans 18 residues. DNA of the CDR3: TGTGCCAGCAGTTCCGGACTAGGGCGAACTCTAGATTCAGATACGCAGTATTTT. It specifies CASSSGLGRTLDSDTQYF.

The gene calls are TRBV2 and TRBJ1-2; D perhaps matches TRBD1 (5 bases). Trimming took off 10 bases at V and 10 bases at J, with 22 bases between the two ends. Per the germline V gene, CDR1 is SNHLY and CDR2 is FYNNEI. This CDR3 has 13 amino acids. CDR3 sequence: CANRTRAGTAYTF. CDR3 nucleotides: TGTGCCAACAGGACCCGGGCCGGGACTGCCTACACCTTC.

This sequence joins TRBV7-6 and TRBJ2-5; 14 bases align to TRBD2. The CDR3 runs 17 residues. The germline V gene has CDR1 SGHVS and CDR2 FNYEAQ. V was pared by 5 bases and J by 5 bases, with 10 bases of the junction left unmatched. The CDR3 bases are TGTGCCAGCAGCCGTAGACCGGGACTAGCGGGAGTCGAGACCCAGTACTTC. This translates into CASSRRPGLAGVETQYF.

The chain uses TRBV15 and TRBJ1-1, with D maybe TRBD1 (5 bases). The germline V gene encodes CDR1 LNHNV and CDR2 YYDKDF (reference sequence). The CDR3 is made up of 14 amino acids. The ends were cut back, 1 base at V and 6 bases at J, with 12 bases in the middle. DNA of the CDR3: TGTGCCACCAGCAGAGGCACAGGTTTAGCTGAAGCTTTCTTT. Amino acid sequence: CATSRGTGLAEAFF.